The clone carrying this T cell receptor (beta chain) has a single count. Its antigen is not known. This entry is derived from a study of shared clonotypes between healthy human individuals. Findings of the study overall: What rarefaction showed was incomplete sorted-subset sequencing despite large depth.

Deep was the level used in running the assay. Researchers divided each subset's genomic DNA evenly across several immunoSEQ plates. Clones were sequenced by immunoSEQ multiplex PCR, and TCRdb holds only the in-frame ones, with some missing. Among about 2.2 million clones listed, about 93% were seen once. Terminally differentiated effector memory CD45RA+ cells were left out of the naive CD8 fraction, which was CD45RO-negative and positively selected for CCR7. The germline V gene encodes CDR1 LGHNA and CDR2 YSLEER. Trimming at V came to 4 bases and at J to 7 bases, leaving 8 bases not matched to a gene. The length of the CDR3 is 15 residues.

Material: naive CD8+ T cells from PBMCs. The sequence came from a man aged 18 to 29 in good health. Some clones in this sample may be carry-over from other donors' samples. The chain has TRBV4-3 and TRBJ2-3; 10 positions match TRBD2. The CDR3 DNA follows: TGCGCCAGCAGCCCCGGACTAGCGGCAGCTAATACGCAGTATTTT. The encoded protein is CASSPGLAAANTQYF.